Each of the 22 T cell receptor beta chains below was sequenced from the same sample in a study of cytomegalovirus exposure and HLA in healthy donors. Both 60 Vbeta primers and 13 Jbeta primers went into the PCR. Produced via immunoSEQ multiplex PCR; TCRdb's table is partial and in-frame only. The top ten clones hold about 1.4% of a sample with approximately 170,000 clones, about three quarters of them seen once. Sample: PBMCs. The receptors shown here come from a girl aged 10 to 17 in good health and CMV-seronegative.

The rearrangement links TRBV6-6 to TRBJ2-5; 9 positions agree with TRBD2. After removal of 6 bases from V and 4 bases from J, the junction contained 6 bases not matched to a gene. In germline, CDR1 is MNHNY, CDR2 SVGAGI (reference sequence). The CDR3 runs to 14 residues. The CDR3, as DNA: TGTGCCAGCAGGAGAGCGGGGGGTTTAGAGACCCAGTACTTC. Protein product: CASRRAGGLETQYF.

V gene TRBV27 combines with J gene TRBJ2-7; possible D gene TRBD1, 6 bases. The CDR3 runs to 16 residues. The V end lost 4 bases, the J end lost 0 bases, and 16 bases lay between the germline ends. Looked up from germline, CDR1 is MNHEY and CDR2 is SMNVEV (reference sequence). CDR3: CASSSKAQGSSYEQYF. The CDR3 nucleotides are TGTGCCAGCAGTTCGAAGGCCCAGGGGAGCTCCTACGAGCAGTACTTC.

This chain connects TRBV19 to TRBJ2-7; maybe TRBD1 (6 bases). The CDR3 covers 13 residues. Germline values: CDR1 LNHDA, CDR2 SQIVND (reference sequence). Trimming shortened V by 7 bases and J by 0 bases, and 10 bases separated the two germline ends. CDR3: CASTGAFSYEQYF. CDR3 bases: TGTGCCAGTACAGGGGCCTTCTCCTACGAGCAGTACTTC.

The V call is TRBV18, the J call TRBJ1-1; D may be TRBD1 (5 bases). Between the trimmed V and J ends, which lost 6 bases and 6 bases, there was a span of 11 bases. The germline V gene has CDR1 KGHSH and CDR2 LQKENI. CDR3 size: 12 residues. CDR3 bases: TGTGCCAGCTCGCCTGGGGGGGCTGAAGCTTTCTTT. As protein: CASSPGGAEAFF.

This sequence joins TRBV19 and TRBJ1-1; D is perhaps TRBD1 (5 bases). Deletions cut 5 bases from V and 1 base from J, with 14 bases between. Germline V lookup: CDR1 LNHDA, CDR2 SQIVND (reference sequence). The CDR3 has 15 amino acids. The CDR3 region is CASSSLDQGNTEAFF. CDR3 DNA sequence: TGTGCCAGTAGTTCCCTGGACCAGGGGAACACTGAAGCTTTCTTT. Together with reference TRBV19 and TRBJ1-1, the CDR3 gives the full variable domain: DGGITQSPKYLFRKEGQNVTLSCEQNLNHDAMYWYRQDPGQGLRLIYYSQIVNDFQKGDIAEGYSVSREKKESFPLTVTSAQKNPTAFYLCASSSLDQGNTEAFFGQGTRLTVV.

The chain carries TRBV5-1 and TRBJ1-6; D gene unclear. This CDR3 has 16 residues. Germline lookup yields CDR1 SGHRS and CDR2 YFSETQ. Trimming cost V 1 base and J 7 bases, with 15 bases left between them. CDR3 DNA sequence: TGCGCCAGCAGCTTGCAACGTCAGGCCACCAATTCACCCCTCCACTTT. This codes for CASSLQRQATNSPLHF.

This clone appeared a few times. A much larger clone sits a single nucleotide away, making a read error possible. V and J are TRBV6-5 and TRBJ2-5; 15 bases agree with TRBD2. V lost 5 bases, J lost 2 bases, and 0 bases stayed unmatched. Germline V gene sequence: CDR1 MNHEY, CDR2 SVGAGI. The CDR3 totals 15 residues. Here the CDR3 reads CASSGLAGGQETQYF. As DNA, the CDR3 is TGTGCCAGCAGTGGACTAGCGGGGGGGCAAGAGACCCAGTACTTC.

The chain carries TRBV4-1 and TRBJ1-2, with D possibly being TRBD1 (5 bases). Trimming took 4 bases from V and 6 from J, leaving 15 bases between them. Germline values: CDR1 MGHRA, CDR2 YSYEKL. This CDR3 region has 14 residues. The chain's CDR3 is CASSPPGMVDGYTF. Written as DNA, the CDR3 is TGCGCCAGCAGCCCGCCAGGGATGGTTGATGGCTACACCTTC.

V is TRBV13 and J is TRBJ2-7; TRBD1 agrees at 7 bases. Germline values: CDR1 PRHDT, CDR2 FYEKMQ (reference sequence). The CDR3 contains 13 residues. Trimming at V came to 5 bases and at J to 5 bases, leaving 6 bases not matched to a gene. Here the CDR3 DNA reads TGTGCCAGCAGCCGAGACAGGGTCCACGAGCAGTACTTC. Its translation is CASSRDRVHEQYF.

V usage is TRBV1 and J usage is TRBJ2-7; the table names TRBD2, a call not compared with the DNA. TRBV1 is shown as a pseudogene. The CDR3 covers 11 residues. The chain's CDR3 is CTSSPCYEQYF. The CDR3 nucleotides are TGCACCAGCAGCCCCTGCTACGAGCAGTACTTC.

This chain joins TRBV6-1 and TRBJ1-2, with D maybe TRBD1 (6 bases). Trimming took off 7 bases at V and 2 bases at J, with 14 bases between the two ends. Germline V CDR1 and CDR2: MNHNS, SASEGT. The CDR3 covers 14 residues. The CDR3 protein is CASTQGGLNYGYTF. The CDR3 DNA reads as TGTGCCAGCACACAGGGAGGGTTAAACTATGGCTACACCTTC.

V is TRBV6-4 and J is TRBJ1-1; D is unclear. Germline V CDR1 and CDR2: MRHNA, SNTAGT. V was trimmed by 4 bases and J by 5 bases, leaving 11 bases between them. CDR3 size: 13 residues. In DNA form, the CDR3 reads TGTGCCAGCAGTGTAACCCAACAAACTGAAGCTTTCTTT. This sequence encodes CASSVTQQTEAFF.

This clone has more than one count but fewer than ten. At one boundary the junction diverges from the germline segment, which might be a read error. This sequence joins TRBV7-7 and TRBJ2-2, with unresolved D. The CDR3 runs to 14 residues. CDR1 and CDR2 from the germline V gene are SSHAT and FNYEAQ (reference sequence). The CDR3 DNA sequence: TGTGCTAGCAGCTTCGGATCAAGCGCCGGGGAGCTGTTTTTT. Translating gives CASSFGSSAGELFF.

This clone appeared a single time. This chain links TRBV5-4 with TRBJ2-1; perhaps TRBD1 as D (6 bases). There are 14 residues in the CDR3. Germline V CDR1 and CDR2: SGHNT, YYREEE (reference sequence). V lost 0 bases and J lost 9, with 13 bases in between. CDR3 nucleotides: TGTGCCAGCAGCTTGGTGGACGGGACACTTGAGCAGTTCTTC. Amino acids: CASSLVDGTLEQFF.

The chain links TRBV5-1 to TRBJ1-1; D gene uncertain. Germline V lookup: CDR1 SGHRS, CDR2 YFSETQ. V lost 2 bases and J 6 bases, leaving 20 bases between the germline ends. This CDR3 contains 16 residues. CDR3 sequence: CASSFETVGSTAEAFF. The CDR3 DNA reads as TGCGCCAGCAGCTTTGAGACGGTGGGGAGCACCGCTGAAGCTTTCTTT.

Details on this clone: Other DNA sequences in the same sample also yield this CDR3. V usage is TRBV6-1 and J usage is TRBJ2-3, with a tentative D call TRBD2 (5 bases). V was trimmed by 1 base and J by 0 bases, leaving 8 bases between them. The CDR3 runs 15 residues. Per germline, CDR1 MNHNS and CDR2 SASEGT. Here the CDR3 reads CASSEGLASTDTQYF. In DNA, the CDR3 is TGTGCCAGCAGTGAAGGGCTAGCTAGCACAGATACGCAGTATTTT.

J is TRBJ1-2 and V is TRBV18, with a weak D call TRBD1 (6 bases). The CDR3 is 12 residues long. The germline CDR1 and CDR2 sequences are KGHSH and LQKENI. Deletions cut 4 bases from V and 3 bases from J, with 6 bases between. The CDR3 DNA sequence: TGTGCCAGCTCACGACAGGACTATGGCTACACCTTC. Residues: CASSRQDYGYTF.

This sequence joins TRBV6-1 and TRBJ2-7, with 7 positions matching TRBD1. Germline V gene data show CDR1 as MNHNS and CDR2 as SASEGT. V dropped 8 bases and J dropped 0; count of bases not matched to a gene: 10. The CDR3 covers 15 residues. The CDR3 loop reads CASGAQTGFSYEQYF. In DNA form, the CDR3 reads TGTGCCAGCGGGGCCCAGACAGGGTTCTCCTACGAGCAGTACTTC.

The chain recombines TRBV11-2 with TRBJ1-1; tentative D call: TRBD1 (5 bases). V was cut by 5 bases and J by 0 bases, with 13 bases left in between. This CDR3 is built from 15 residues. CDR1 SGHAT and CDR2 FQNNGV come from the germline V gene. CDR3 amino acids: CASSESQAMNTEAFF. DNA of the CDR3: TGTGCCAGCAGCGAATCACAGGCGATGAACACTGAAGCTTTCTTT.

The chain is built from TRBV18 and TRBJ2-7, with a weak D call TRBD2 (5 bases). Per the germline V gene, CDR1 is KGHSH and CDR2 is LQKENI. V was shortened by 3 bases and J by 1 base, with 10 bases between the two germline ends. CDR3 size: 14 residues. CDR3 loop: CASSPVAGSYEQYF. The CDR3 nucleotides are TGTGCCAGCTCACCCGTTGCGGGTTCCTACGAGCAGTACTTC.

The V call is TRBV6-5, the J call TRBJ2-3; the D gene is possibly TRBD2 (5 bases). This CDR3 has 13 residues. The germline V and J ends were trimmed by 6 bases and 1 base, with 8 bases remaining between them. Germline V gene lookup returns CDR1 MNHEY and CDR2 SVGAGI. For the CDR3, the DNA is TGTGCCAGCAGCTCCGGGGGCACAGATACGCAGTATTTT. This gives the protein CASSSGGTDTQYF.

In its sample, this clone was seen a few times. V gene TRBV15 combines with J gene TRBJ2-1; TRBD2 aligns across 7 bases. CDR3 length: 16 residues. Germline lookup yields CDR1 LNHNV and CDR2 YYDKDF (reference sequence). The V and J ends lost 0 bases and 0 bases, in that order; junction bases with no gene match: 2. CDR3 in amino acids: CATSREAGYSYNEQFF. The CDR3 coding sequence is TGTGCCACCAGCAGAGAAGCGGGGTACTCCTACAATGAGCAGTTCTTC.